This is a list of T cell receptor beta chains from one sample in a study of T cell responses to AZD1222 COVID-19 vaccine. TCRdb keeps only in-frame clones here, not all; method: immunoSEQ multiplex PCR. The sample yields 65,000 to 80,000 clones, approximately 86% seen once. The input for sequencing was peripheral blood, taken on day 0 of AZD1222 vaccination. The receptors originated from an adult in good health. The CDR3 runs from the conserved cysteine through the conserved F or W. Each record gives: J gene, clone size, V gene, D gene, CDR3 protein, CDR3 DNA. The D gene is left open where the match is weak. Clone size appears in some rows only: once, few, many, or a class for an expanded clone.

J: TRBJ2-3; size: -; V: TRBV10-1; D: TRBD2; CDR3: CASSESTRASGIKDTQYF; DNA: TGCGCCAGCAGTGAGTCGACCAGGGCTAGCGGGATTAAAGATACGCAGTATTTT
J: TRBJ1-2; size: once; V: TRBV3-1/TRBV3-2; D: TRBD1; CDR3: CASSQQREGALYGYTF; DNA: TGTGCCAGCAGCCAACAGAGGGAGGGGGCATTATACGGCTACACCTTC
J: TRBJ2-7; size: -; V: TRBV7-9; D: -; CDR3: CASSLIFARDNPYEQYF; DNA: TGTGCCAGCAGCTTAATTTTCGCTAGGGACAATCCCTACGAGCAGTACTTC
J: TRBJ1-3; size: -; V: TRBV4-2; D: TRBD1; CDR3: CASSLNRQGAGNTIYF; DNA: TGTGCCAGCAGCCTTAACCGACAGGGAGCTGGAAACACCATATATTTT
J: TRBJ2-7; size: -; V: TRBV2; D: TRBD2; CDR3: CASSLSSGPAYEQYF; DNA: TGTGCCAGCAGTCTCTCTAGCGGGCCCGCCTACGAGCAGTACTTC
J: TRBJ1-1; size: -; V: TRBV27; D: -; CDR3: CASSGAYTEAFF; DNA: TGTGCCAGCAGTGGGGCCTACACTGAAGCTTTCTTT
J: TRBJ2-7; size: -; V: TRBV6-5; D: TRBD2; CDR3: CASSPAGGRYEQYF; DNA: TGTGCCAGCAGTCCCGCGGGGGGCAGATACGAGCAGTACTTC
J: TRBJ2-5; size: -; V: TRBV28; D: -; CDR3: CASRGQETQYF; DNA: TGTGCCAGCAGAGGGCAGGAGACCCAGTACTTC
J: TRBJ2-5; size: -; V: TRBV6-6; D: -; CDR3: CASSRTGSQETQYF; DNA: TGTGCCAGCAGCCGCACAGGGTCCCAGGAGACCCAGTACTTC
J: TRBJ2-1; size: -; V: TRBV25-1; D: -; CDR3: CASSAPGRIYNEQFF; DNA: TGTGCCAGCAGCGCCCCCGGGCGGATCTACAATGAGCAGTTCTTC
J: TRBJ2-7; size: -; V: TRBV16; D: -; CDR3: CASSQSYRSYEQYF; DNA: TGTGCCAGCAGCCAATCTTACAGGAGTTACGAGCAGTACTTC